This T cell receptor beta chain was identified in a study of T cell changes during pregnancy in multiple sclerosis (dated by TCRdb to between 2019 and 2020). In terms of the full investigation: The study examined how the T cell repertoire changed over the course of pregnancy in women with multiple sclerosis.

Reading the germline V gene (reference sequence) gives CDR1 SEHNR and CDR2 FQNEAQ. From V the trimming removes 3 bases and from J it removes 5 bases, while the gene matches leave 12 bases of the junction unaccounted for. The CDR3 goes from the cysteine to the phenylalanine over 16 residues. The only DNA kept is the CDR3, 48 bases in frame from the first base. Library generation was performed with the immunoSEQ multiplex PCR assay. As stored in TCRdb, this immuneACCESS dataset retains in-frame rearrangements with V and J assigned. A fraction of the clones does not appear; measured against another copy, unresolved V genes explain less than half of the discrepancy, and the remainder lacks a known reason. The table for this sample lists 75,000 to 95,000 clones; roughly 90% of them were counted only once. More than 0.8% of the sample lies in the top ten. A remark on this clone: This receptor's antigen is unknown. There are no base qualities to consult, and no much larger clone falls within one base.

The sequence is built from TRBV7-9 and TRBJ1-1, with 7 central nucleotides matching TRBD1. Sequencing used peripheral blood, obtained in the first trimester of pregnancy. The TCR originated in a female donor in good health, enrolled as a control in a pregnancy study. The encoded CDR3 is CASSLTHRGRGTEAFF. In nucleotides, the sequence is TGTGCCAGCAGCTTGACACACAGGGGACGAGGTACTGAAGCTTTCTTT. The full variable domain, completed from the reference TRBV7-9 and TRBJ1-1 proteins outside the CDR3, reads DTGVSQNPRHKITKRGQNVTFRCDPISEHNRLYWYRQTLGQGPEFLTYFQNEAQLEKSRLLSDRFSAERPKGSFSTLEIQRTEQGDSAMYLCASSLTHRGRGTEAFFGQGTRLTVV.